The source of this T cell receptor beta chain is a study of shared clonotypes between healthy human individuals. Study-wide results and caveats: When compared with the clonotypes that were shared by all four sorted-subset donors, the non-shared clonotypes turned out to have lower generation probabilities.

J lost 0 bases, V lost 6 bases, and 10 bases had no gene match. Germline lookup yields CDR1 MDHEN and CDR2 SYDVKM. The CDR3 is 16 residues long. As to this clone: Its antigen is as yet unknown.

The protocol was immunoSEQ multiplex PCR, while the TCRdb copy is restricted to in-frame clones and leaves out a portion. The sample shows around 980,000 clones, about 80% of them seen only once. Sequenced: memory CD4+ T cells from PBMCs. Documented subset: CD45RA-negative fraction. The V call is TRBV28, the J call TRBJ2-7; 8 bases match TRBD2. This clonotype originated in a man between 18 and 35 years old in good health. Some clones in this sample may be carry-over from other donors' samples. The CDR3 DNA follows: TGTGCCAGCAGCCGTTTAAGCGGGGGTAGCTCCTACGAGCAGTACTTC. Its translation is CASSRLSGGSSYEQYF.